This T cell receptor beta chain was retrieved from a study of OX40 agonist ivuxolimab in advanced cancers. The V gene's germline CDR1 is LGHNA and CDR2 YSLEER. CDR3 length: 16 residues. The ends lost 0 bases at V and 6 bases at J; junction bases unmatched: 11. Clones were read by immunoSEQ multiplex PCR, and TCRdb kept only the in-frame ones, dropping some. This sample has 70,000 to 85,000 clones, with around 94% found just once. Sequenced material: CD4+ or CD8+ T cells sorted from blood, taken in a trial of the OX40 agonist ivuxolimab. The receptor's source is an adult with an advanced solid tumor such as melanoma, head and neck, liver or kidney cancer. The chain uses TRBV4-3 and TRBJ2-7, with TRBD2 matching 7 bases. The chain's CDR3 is CASSQDRGFSGSEQYF. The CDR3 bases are TGCGCCAGCAGCCAAGACCGGGGTTTTAGCGGGTCCGAGCAGTACTTC.